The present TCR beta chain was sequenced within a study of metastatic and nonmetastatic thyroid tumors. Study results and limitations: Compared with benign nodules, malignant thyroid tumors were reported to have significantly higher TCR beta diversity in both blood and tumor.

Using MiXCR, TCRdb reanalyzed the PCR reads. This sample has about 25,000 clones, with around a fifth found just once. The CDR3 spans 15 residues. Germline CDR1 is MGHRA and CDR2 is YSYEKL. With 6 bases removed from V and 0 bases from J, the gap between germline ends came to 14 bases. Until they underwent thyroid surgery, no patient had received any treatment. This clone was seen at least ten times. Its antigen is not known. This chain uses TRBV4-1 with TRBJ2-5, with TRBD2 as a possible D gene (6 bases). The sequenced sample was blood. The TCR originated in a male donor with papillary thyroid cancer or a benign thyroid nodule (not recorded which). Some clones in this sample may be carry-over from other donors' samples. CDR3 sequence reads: CASRDVGGYQETQYF. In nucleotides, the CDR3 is TGCGCCAGCAGGGACGTCGGGGGTTACCAAGAGACCCAGTACTTC.